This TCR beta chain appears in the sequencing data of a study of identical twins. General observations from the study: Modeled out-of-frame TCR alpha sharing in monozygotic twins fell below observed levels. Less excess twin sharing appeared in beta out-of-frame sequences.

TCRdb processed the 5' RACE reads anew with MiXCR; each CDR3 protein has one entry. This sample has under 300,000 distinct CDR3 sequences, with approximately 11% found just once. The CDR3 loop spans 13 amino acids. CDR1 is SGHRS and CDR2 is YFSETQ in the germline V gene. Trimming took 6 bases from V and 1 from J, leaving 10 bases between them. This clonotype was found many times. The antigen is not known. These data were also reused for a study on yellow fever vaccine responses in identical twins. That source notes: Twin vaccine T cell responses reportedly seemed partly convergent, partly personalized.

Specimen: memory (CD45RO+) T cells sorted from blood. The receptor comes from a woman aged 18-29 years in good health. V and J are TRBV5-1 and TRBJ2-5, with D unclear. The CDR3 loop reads CASNRQPQETQYF. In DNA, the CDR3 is TGCGCCAGCAACCGGCAGCCCCAAGAGACCCAGTACTTC.